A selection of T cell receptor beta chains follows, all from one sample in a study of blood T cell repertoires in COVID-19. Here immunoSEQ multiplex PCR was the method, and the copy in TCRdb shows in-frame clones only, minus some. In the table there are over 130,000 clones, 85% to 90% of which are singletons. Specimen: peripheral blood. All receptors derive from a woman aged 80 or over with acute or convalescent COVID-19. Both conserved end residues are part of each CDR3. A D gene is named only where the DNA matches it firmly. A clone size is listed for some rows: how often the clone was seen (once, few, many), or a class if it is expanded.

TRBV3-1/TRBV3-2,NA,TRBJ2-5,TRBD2,TGTGCCAGCAGCCGGACTAGCGGGAATCTTGGGACCCAGTACTTC,CASSRTSGNLGTQYF
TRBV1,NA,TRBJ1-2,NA,TGCACCAGCAGATCCGTCTATGGCTACACCTTC,CTSRSVYGYTF
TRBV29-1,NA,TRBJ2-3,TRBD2,TGCAGCGTCCTAAAAACTAGCGGGGGGCGGACAGATACGCAGTATTTT,CSVLKTSGGRTDTQYF
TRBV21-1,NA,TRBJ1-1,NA,TGTGCCAGCAGCACACCTTTTCGGGGGGCGGGGAAAACTGAAGCTTTCTTT,CASSTPFRGAGKTEAFF
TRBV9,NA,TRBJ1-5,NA,TGTGCCAGCAGCGCCGGGTACGGGGGCAATCAGCCCCAGCATTTT,CASSAGYGGNQPQHF
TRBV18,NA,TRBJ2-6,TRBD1,TGTGCCAGCTCACCGGGACAGGGCCTCTCTGGGGCCAACGTCCTGACTTTC,CASSPGQGLSGANVLTF
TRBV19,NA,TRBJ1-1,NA,TGTGCCAGTAGTAAGCGGGAGGGGAACACTGAAGCTTTCTTT,CASSKREGNTEAFF
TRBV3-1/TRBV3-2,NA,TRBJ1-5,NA,TGTGCCAGCAGCCAAGGGGGGGGTAGCAATCAGCCCCAGCATTTT,CASSQGGGSNQPQHF
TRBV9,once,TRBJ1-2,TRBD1,TGTGCCAGCAGCGTGGGGGGACAGGGTTACACCTTC,CASSVGGQGYTF
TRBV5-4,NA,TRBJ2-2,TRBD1,TGTGCCAGCAGCTCACAGGGGGACACCGGGGAGCTGTTTTTT,CASSSQGDTGELFF
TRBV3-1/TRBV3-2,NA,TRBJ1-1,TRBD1,TGTGCCAGCAGCCAAGATCTGCCGACAGGGAGGTTGGATTCGGACACTGAAGCTTTCTTT,CASSQDLPTGRLDSDTEAFF
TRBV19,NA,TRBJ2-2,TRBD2,TGTGCCAGTAGTCCCCGCCAGCGGGGGTATCCCGGGGAGCTGTTTTTT,CASSPRQRGYPGELFF
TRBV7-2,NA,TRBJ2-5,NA,TGTGCCAGCAGCTTAGGCCGACAGTCGGCCCAGTACTTC,CASSLGRQSAQYF
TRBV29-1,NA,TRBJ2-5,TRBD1,TGCAGCGGTGCCGGGGGACAGGGGGTCCAAGAGACCCAGTACTTC,CSGAGGQGVQETQYF
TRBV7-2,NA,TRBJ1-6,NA,TGTGCCAGCAGGCCGGGGAATTCACCCCTCCACTTT,CASRPGNSPLHF
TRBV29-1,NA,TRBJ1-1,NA,TGCAGCGTCACCCCGAGAGGGTCTAGGGCTTTCTTT,CSVTPRGSRAFF
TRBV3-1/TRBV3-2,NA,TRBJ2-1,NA,TGTGCCAGCAGCCAAGCAAATGAGCAGTTCTTC,CASSQANEQFF
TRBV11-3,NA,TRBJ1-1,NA,TGTGCCAGCAGCTTATTTAACGGGGAAGCTTTCTTT,CASSLFNGEAFF
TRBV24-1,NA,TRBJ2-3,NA,TGTGCCACCAGTGACCCGGGGGATTCCACAGATACGCAGTATTTT,CATSDPGDSTDTQYF
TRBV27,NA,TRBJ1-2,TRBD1,TGTGCCAGCAGTATTCGGGGACAGGGCTATGGCTACACCTTC,CASSIRGQGYGYTF
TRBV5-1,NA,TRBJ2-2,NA,TGCGCCAGCAGCTCCGGGGGGCTAGGGCTCGCCGGGGAGCTGTTTTTT,CASSSGGLGLAGELFF
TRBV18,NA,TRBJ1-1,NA,TGTGCCAGCTCACCGAGACAGGCTGAGAACACTGAAGCTTTCTTT,CASSPRQAENTEAFF
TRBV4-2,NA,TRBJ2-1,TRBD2,TGTGCCAGCAGCCCACGATCTTTGACTAGCGGGGGGGCTAATGAGCAGTTCTTC,CASSPRSLTSGGANEQFF
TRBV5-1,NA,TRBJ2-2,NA,TGCGCCAGCAGCTTGGCTAGCAGAGCGAACACCGGGGAGCTGTTTTTT,CASSLASRANTGELFF
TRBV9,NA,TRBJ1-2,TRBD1,TGTGCCAGCAGTGCAGGGACAGGGGTACGCTACACCTTC,CASSAGTGVRYTF
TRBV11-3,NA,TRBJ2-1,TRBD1,TGTGCCAGCAGCCGAGGACAGGTGGGGAATGAGCAGTTCTTC,CASSRGQVGNEQFF
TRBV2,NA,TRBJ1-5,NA,TGTGCCACCAAAGAGGGAAGCAATCAGCCCCAGCATTTT,CATKEGSNQPQHF
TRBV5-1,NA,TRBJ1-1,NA,TGCGCCAGCAGCTTGCTGGGCGCTGAAGCTTTCTTT,CASSLLGAEAFF
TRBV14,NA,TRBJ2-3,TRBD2,TGTGCCAGCAGCCAAGGCGGGGGAAAAACAGATACGCAGTATTTT,CASSQGGGKTDTQYF